These 28 T cell receptor beta chains share one sample of origin, sequenced in a study of T cells after yellow fever vaccination. TCRdb reanalysed the 5' RACE reads using MiXCR and keeps one entry per CDR3 protein. The sample lists around 70,000 distinct CDR3 sequences, 7.1% occurring once. This specimen was CD8+ T cells sorted from PBMCs, taken 5 days after the first yellow fever vaccination. These receptors originate from a man aged 18 to 30 who received the YFV17D yellow fever vaccine.

This clonotype occurred many times. This chain uses TRBV29-1 with TRBJ2-1, with unresolved D. The CDR3 runs 11 residues. Germline V gives CDR1 SQVTM, CDR2 ANQGSEA. Trimming stripped 2 bases from V and 7 bases from J, with 6 bases between. This CDR3 is CSVERRNEQFF. CDR3 nucleotides: TGCAGCGTTGAAAGAAGGAATGAGCAGTTCTTC.

The chain has TRBV6-2 or TRBV6-3 and TRBJ1-5; D not certain. V shed 6 bases and J shed 5 bases, with 11 bases lying between them. From germline, CDR1 is MNHEY and CDR2 SVGEGT. There are 13 residues in the CDR3. CDR3 amino acids: CASRTDDYQPQHF. In DNA form, the CDR3 reads TGTGCCAGCAGAACCGACGATTATCAGCCCCAGCATTTT.

The chain links TRBV29-1 to TRBJ2-7; D is possibly TRBD1 (5 bases). The CDR3 has 16 amino acids. Trimming left V 6 bases short and J 6 bases short, with 27 bases between. In germline, CDR1 is SQVTM, CDR2 ANQGSEA. The CDR3 DNA is TGCAGCGTCCGAGGCCTGAATGGACAAAGTGAAACCGAGCAGTACTTC. This sequence encodes CSVRGLNGQSETEQYF.

In its sample, this clonotype was seen many times. The chain recombines TRBV5-6 with TRBJ2-5; the D gene is possibly TRBD2 (7 bases). Per the germline V gene, CDR1 is SGHDT and CDR2 is YYEEEE. The length of the CDR3 is 16 residues. Trimming removed 6 bases from V and 0 bases from J, with 18 bases in between. The CDR3 DNA reads TGTGCCAGCACCGTAGTGGGGGGGCGATACCAAGAGACCCAGTACTTC. It codes for CASTVVGGRYQETQYF.

This chain connects TRBV11-1 to TRBJ1-1; D unclear. Trimming left V 5 bases short and J 6 bases short, with 10 bases between. CDR3 size: 12 residues. Germline V lookup: CDR1 SGHAT, CDR2 FQDESV (reference sequence). The CDR3 reads CASSDPDPEAFF. The CDR3 nucleotides read TGTGCCAGCAGCGATCCGGACCCTGAAGCTTTCTTT. The full variable domain, with the rest looked up from reference TRBV11-1 and TRBJ1-1, is EAEVAQSPRYKITEKSQAVAFWCDPISGHATLYWYRQILGQGPELLVQFQDESVVDDSQLPKDRFSAERLKGVDSTLKIQPAELGDSAMYLCASSDPDPEAFFGQGTRLTVV.

The chain couples TRBV29-1 to TRBJ2-2, with unresolved D. Trimming shortened V by 3 bases and J by 2 bases, and 10 bases separated the two germline ends. Germline V gives CDR1 SQVTM, CDR2 ANQGSEA. The CDR3 extends over 14 amino acids. The CDR3 loop reads CSVEPWPNTGELFF. The CDR3 bases are TGCAGCGTTGAGCCCTGGCCAAACACCGGGGAGCTGTTTTTT.

On this clonotype: A much larger clone sits a single nucleotide away, making a read error possible. The chain employs TRBV4-3 and TRBJ2-1; no clear D gene. This CDR3 spans 13 amino acids. Germline V lookup: CDR1 LGHNA, CDR2 YSLEER. CDR3 in amino acids: CASSHAQSNERFF. The CDR3 DNA reads as TGCGCCAGCAGCCACGCCCAGAGCAATGAGCGGTTCTTC.

This clonotype was picked up many times. This chain's CDR3 is CASSWAGRNNEQFF. The CDR3 DNA reads TGTGCCAGCAGTTGGGCAGGGCGGAACAATGAGCAGTTCTTC. The chain carries TRBV27 and TRBJ2-1, with D perhaps matching TRBD1 (5 bases). Deletions cut 4 bases from V and 5 bases from J, with 12 bases between. CDR3 length: 14 residues. Germline V gene data show CDR1 as MNHEY and CDR2 as SMNVEV (reference sequence).

A few counts support this clonotype. The chain is built from TRBV4-1 and TRBJ2-7, with 12 nucleotides matching TRBD2. Germline V CDR1 and CDR2: MGHRA, YSYEKL. Unmatched junction bases numbered 2, after V lost 2 bases and J lost 3 bases. This CDR3 has 15 amino acids. The CDR3 spells CASSQTLAGGYEQYF. CDR3 DNA: TGCGCCAGCAGCCAAACACTAGCGGGGGGCTACGAGCAGTACTTC.

This clonotype came up many times. The chain is built from TRBV12-3 or TRBV12-4 and TRBJ2-1, with D possibly being TRBD2 (5 bases). This CDR3 is 17 amino acids long. Trimming left V 6 bases short and J 5 bases short, with 23 bases between. In DNA, the CDR3 is TGTGCCAGCAGACCTGACCCGTCTTCAACTAGAGACAATGAGCAGTTCTTC. The encoded protein is CASRPDPSSTRDNEQFF.

This chain joins TRBV4-1 and TRBJ2-7; D is perhaps TRBD1 or TRBD2 (5 bases each). With 0 bases removed from V and 1 base from J, the gap between germline ends came to 10 bases. Per germline, CDR1 MGHRA and CDR2 YSYEKL. This CDR3 has 15 residues. The CDR3 sequence: CASSQDSGRSYEQYF. In DNA form, the CDR3 reads TGCGCCAGCAGCCAAGATTCAGGGAGATCCTACGAGCAGTACTTC.

The sample holds many counts of this clonotype. The rearrangement uses TRBV10-3 and TRBJ1-6; TRBD1 matches 7 bases. Germline V lookup: CDR1 ENHRY, CDR2 SYGVKD. Trimming took 2 bases from V and 10 from J; bases not matched to a gene: 5. The CDR3 covers 14 residues. The CDR3 loop is CAISEPQGGSPLHF. CDR3 nucleotides: TGTGCCATCAGTGAGCCCCAAGGGGGCTCACCCCTCCACTTT.

J is TRBJ2-5 and V is TRBV18; the D gene is possibly TRBD2 (7 bases). CDR3 length equals 17 residues. Germline V gene sequence: CDR1 KGHSH, CDR2 LQKENI. Trimming shortened V by 6 bases and J by 1 base, and 21 bases separated the two germline ends. The CDR3 nucleotides are TGTGCCAGCTCGATTACTGAGGGGGGGCGTCGCCAAGAGACCCAGTACTTC. Translating gives CASSITEGGRRQETQYF.

J is TRBJ2-5 and V is TRBV6-2 or TRBV6-3; maybe TRBD1 (5 bases). CDR3 length: 14 residues. Germline V CDR1 and CDR2: MNHEY, SVGEGT. Trimming took 2 bases from V and 3 from J, leaving 10 bases between them. The DNA for the CDR3 is TGTGCCAGCAGTTACACCAGGGATGAAGAGACCCAGTACTTC. It translates to CASSYTRDEETQYF.

This clonotype turned up a few times. The chain recombines TRBV20-1 with TRBJ2-7, with D perhaps TRBD1 (6 bases). V lost 3 bases to trimming and J lost 3 bases, with 15 bases between them. CDR3 size: 14 residues. Germline lookup yields CDR1 DFQATT and CDR2 SNEGSKA (reference sequence). CDR3 amino acids: CSARHTGSIYEQYV. The CDR3 nucleotides are TGCAGTGCTAGGCATACAGGGTCCATCTACGAGCAGTACGTC.

A few counts support this clonotype. This chain uses TRBV25-1 with TRBJ1-2, with 10 bases fitting TRBD1. The ends lost 4 bases at V and 6 bases at J; junction bases unmatched: 2. CDR1 MGHDK and CDR2 SYGVNS come from the germline V gene. This CDR3 spans 13 amino acids. The CDR3 DNA sequence: TGTGCCAGCAGTGGTGGACAGGGGGATGGCTACACCTTC. Translating it yields CASSGGQGDGYTF.

This clonotype was seen at least ten times. The chain couples TRBV4-1 to TRBJ1-4; 9 nucleotides line up with TRBD1. The CDR3 sequence is 14 residues long. V lost 1 base to trimming and J lost 6 bases; unmatched junction nucleotides: 0. Germline V gene sequence: CDR1 MGHRA, CDR2 YSYEKL. The CDR3 DNA reads as TGCGCCAGCAGCCAAGGGACAGGGGATGAAAAACTGTTTTTT. It encodes CASSQGTGDEKLFF.

V usage is TRBV4-1 and J usage is TRBJ2-3; tentatively, D is TRBD1 or TRBD2 (5 bases each). The CDR3 extends over 14 amino acids. Germline V CDR1 and CDR2: MGHRA, YSYEKL. The ends were cut back, 1 base at V and 3 bases at J, with 8 bases in the middle. Here the CDR3 reads CASSQVWGTDTQYF. CDR3 sequence (DNA): TGCGCCAGCAGCCAAGTGTGGGGGACAGATACGCAGTATTTT.

This clonotype turned up a few times. The chain combines TRBV4-2 with TRBJ2-3; 8 nucleotides align to TRBD2. CDR1 LGHNA and CDR2 YNFKEQ come from the germline V gene. Unmatched junction bases numbered 10, after V lost 0 bases and J lost 2 bases. This CDR3 has 18 amino acids. The CDR3 sequence is CASSQEGDIAGTTDTQYF. CDR3 sequence (DNA): TGTGCCAGCAGCCAAGAGGGAGACATAGCGGGGACCACAGATACGCAGTATTTT.

This chain connects TRBV6-2 or TRBV6-3 to TRBJ2-7; a weak D match, TRBD1 (6 bases). The CDR3 length is 15 residues. Germline CDR1 reads MNHEY; CDR2 reads SVGEGT. Trimming took 9 bases from V and 3 from J, leaving 21 bases between them. The CDR3 region is CARDRNGQKVYEQYF. CDR3 nucleotides: TGTGCCAGAGACCGAAACGGACAGAAGGTCTACGAGCAGTACTTC.

This clonotype was observed many times. The chain recombines TRBV4-1 with TRBJ2-7, with D perhaps TRBD1 (5 bases). Germline CDR1 and CDR2: MGHRA and YSYEKL. The CDR3 spans 13 residues. The V and J ends lost 1 base and 3 bases respectively, with 7 bases between them. The CDR3 loop reads CASSQGTSYEQYF. Here the CDR3 DNA reads TGCGCCAGCAGCCAAGGGACAAGCTACGAGCAGTACTTC.

The V gene is TRBV27, the J gene TRBJ2-7; D not resolved. CDR1 is MNHEY, CDR2 SMNVEV, per germline (reference sequence). The CDR3 consists of 16 residues. V was cut by 5 bases and J by 1 base, with 18 bases left in between. The CDR3, as DNA: TGTGCCAGCAGTCCCACGGAATCGGCCATTTCCTACGAGCAGTACTTC. Amino acids: CASSPTESAISYEQYF.

This clonotype was seen a few times. V is TRBV20-1 and J is TRBJ2-1; D is uncertain. Per the germline V gene, CDR1 is DFQATT and CDR2 is SNEGSKA (reference sequence). V was clipped by 1 base and J by 4 bases, with 11 bases between them. The CDR3 loop spans 14 amino acids. CDR3 sequence reads: CSARVFDTYNEQFF. The CDR3 DNA reads as TGCAGTGCTAGAGTATTCGATACGTACAATGAGCAGTTCTTC.

There are many counts of this clonotype. The V gene is TRBV20-1, the J gene TRBJ2-7; D unresolved. Per the germline V gene, CDR1 is DFQATT and CDR2 is SNEGSKA (reference sequence). V lost 6 bases to trimming and J lost 3 bases, with 12 bases between them. CDR3 length: 12 amino acids. CDR3 amino acids: CSAPQEGYEQYV. In nucleotides, the CDR3 is TGCAGTGCCCCCCAAGAAGGCTACGAGCAGTACGTC.

This chain uses TRBV19 with TRBJ2-5; D may correspond to TRBD1 or TRBD2 (5 bases each). The CDR3 contains 12 residues. Germline V lookup: CDR1 LNHDA, CDR2 SQIVND (reference sequence). Trimming took off 3 bases at V and 5 bases at J, with 7 bases between the two ends. Here the CDR3 DNA reads TGTGCCAGTAGTATGTGGGGGGAGACCCAGTACTTC. It codes for CASSMWGETQYF. The full variable domain, in which reference TRBV19 and TRBJ2-5 provide the parts outside the CDR3, is DGGITQSPKYLFRKEGQNVTLSCEQNLNHDAMYWYRQDPGQGLRLIYYSQIVNDFQKGDIAEGYSVSREKKESFPLTVTSAQKNPTAFYLCASSMWGETQYFGPGTRLLVL.

The chain recombines TRBV5-1 with TRBJ2-6, with a weak D call TRBD1 (6 bases). V lost 3 bases to trimming and J lost 0 bases, with 19 bases between them. This CDR3 region has 19 residues. Germline V gene lookup returns CDR1 SGHRS and CDR2 YFSETQ. The CDR3: CASSSTVYYRDSGANVLTF. CDR3 nucleotides: TGCGCCAGCAGCTCAACGGTCTACTACAGGGACTCTGGGGCCAACGTCCTGACTTTC.

The chain couples TRBV7-2 to TRBJ2-2; no definite D call. V was pared by 5 bases and J by 5 bases, with 18 bases between. CDR3 length equals 16 residues. In germline, CDR1 is SGHTA, CDR2 FQGNSA. In DNA form, the CDR3 reads TGTGCCAGCAGCCCCCGGTCCCGCGGAGTGACCGGGGAGCTGTTTTTT. Its protein product is CASSPRSRGVTGELFF.

In its sample, this clonotype was seen a few times. The chain couples TRBV29-1 to TRBJ2-1, with TRBD2 matching over 10 bases. J was trimmed by 8 bases and V by 6 bases; bases with no gene match: 16. From germline, CDR1 is SQVTM and CDR2 ANQGSEA. CDR3 length equals 16 residues. The chain's CDR3 is CSVDPGSGGSLHEQFF. CDR3 nucleotides: TGCAGCGTCGACCCTGGTAGCGGGGGGTCTCTCCATGAGCAGTTCTTC.